This TCR beta chain was sequenced for a study of T cell repertoires in cytomegalovirus infection (dated by TCRdb to the late 2010s). Concerning the study at large: The peptide stimulations were aimed at well-studied HLA-B-restricted epitopes as well as recently identified HLA-C-restricted CMV epitopes, whose presentation resists viral immunomodulation. Donor HLA type was relevant to the analysis, because carriage of CMV infection together with the matching HLA type was indicated by public TCR beta signatures.

The sample's treatment or condition label is to be understood as: in vitro stimulation with specific CMV peptide epitopes to enrich CMV-specific T cells. Study-level results and caveats: In both this cohort and an independent cohort of more than 350 donors, the cumulative frequency of public TCR beta family members distinguished carriers of CMV infection plus the relevant HLA type. The ex vivo response was dominated by HLA-C-restricted CMV-specific TCR beta clonotypes, and the single most frequent clonotype in two of eight donors was supplied by these HLA-C-restricted clonotypes.

The CDR3 runs 16 residues from the cysteine to the phenylalanine. The retained sequence is limited to the CDR3, 48 bases, with the frame set at the first base. Taken from the germline V gene, the CDR1 and CDR2 loops are SGHRS and YFSETQ. Unmatched junction bases come to 2, with V trimmed by 0 bases and J by 2 bases. Concerning this clonotype itself: The antigen it binds to is not known. No per-base quality is available; no much larger clone lies one base away.

Reads for this sample came from an Illumina HiSeq 1500. The public reads were run again by TCRdb, first through fastp at Q25 and then through MiXCR, and only productive beta chains were kept. Rows merge per CDR3 protein into single entries with the most common DNA and genes. This sample has some 200,000 distinct CDR3 sequences in its table, and about 40% of those were observed once. Jointly, the top ten make up 59% of the sample. The rearranged segments are TRBV5-1 and TRBJ2-1, with 10 junctional bases fitting TRBD2. The specimen comprised CD8+ T cells from cultured PBMCs, sampled from culture after CMV antigen stimulation. The sequence was collected from a human donor in good health (CMV status not recorded). Some clones in this sample may be carry-over from other donors' samples. The CDR3 is CASSLATSGTYNEQFF. The DNA reads TGCGCCAGCAGCTTGGCCACTAGCGGGACCTACAATGAGCAGTTCTTC.